These T cell receptor beta chains were read from a single sample in a study of T cells in pancreatic ductal adenocarcinoma. The method was immunoSEQ multiplex PCR; TCRdb's version includes in-frame clones alone and lacks a portion of them. The table lists 4,500 to 5,000 clones, roughly three quarters of them singletons, with roughly 8% in the top ten. The material sequenced was pancreatic tumor tissue. These receptors all come from a human donor with pancreatic ductal adenocarcinoma. The donor label of this sample is uncertain. Both conserved end residues are part of each CDR3. The order of the fields is D gene, V gene, J gene, CDR3 length, clone size, CDR3 protein, CDR3 DNA. A D gene is named only where the DNA matches it firmly. Rows may omit the clone size; those that give it use once, few, many or a size class.

D gene: .
V gene: TRBV18
J gene: TRBJ1-5
CDR3 length: 14
clone size: .
CDR3 protein: CASSPLRGSWPQHF
CDR3 DNA: TGTGCCAGCTCACCATTACGGGGGTCCTGGCCCCAGCATTTT

D gene: .
V gene: TRBV7-8
J gene: TRBJ2-7
CDR3 length: 17
clone size: .
CDR3 protein: CASSFLGEGLGGYEQYF
CDR3 DNA: TGTGCCAGCAGCTTTCTCGGAGAGGGGTTGGGAGGTTACGAGCAGTACTTC

D gene: TRBD1
V gene: TRBV7-2
J gene: TRBJ2-6
CDR3 length: 17
clone size: once
CDR3 protein: CASSLGTGGAGANVLTF
CDR3 DNA: TGTGCCAGCAGCTTAGGGACAGGGGGCGCTGGGGCCAACGTCCTGACTTTC

D gene: .
V gene: TRBV4-3
J gene: TRBJ1-2
CDR3 length: 15
clone size: .
CDR3 protein: CASSQGLLANYGYTF
CDR3 DNA: TGCGCCAGCAGCCAAGGACTGCTAGCTAACTATGGCTACACCTTC

D gene: TRBD1
V gene: TRBV28
J gene: TRBJ2-1
CDR3 length: 15
clone size: .
CDR3 protein: CASSRDRGTYNEQFF
CDR3 DNA: TGTGCCAGCAGCCGGGACAGGGGTACCTACAATGAGCAGTTCTTC

D gene: .
V gene: TRBV18
J gene: TRBJ2-2
CDR3 length: 12
clone size: .
CDR3 protein: CASSPPGRELFF
CDR3 DNA: TGTGCCAGCTCACCACCGGGGAGGGAGCTGTTTTTT

D gene: TRBD1
V gene: TRBV18
J gene: TRBJ1-5
CDR3 length: 19
clone size: once
CDR3 protein: CASSPTPPGQGAGNQPQHF
CDR3 DNA: TGTGCCAGCTCACCAACCCCTCCGGGACAGGGGGCCGGCAATCAGCCCCAGCATTTT

D gene: TRBD1
V gene: TRBV9
J gene: TRBJ1-2
CDR3 length: 16
clone size: few
CDR3 protein: CASSVGGQGVGYGYTF
CDR3 DNA: TGTGCCAGCAGCGTAGGGGGACAGGGGGTTGGGTATGGCTACACCTTC

D gene: .
V gene: TRBV19
J gene: TRBJ1-5
CDR3 length: 16
clone size: .
CDR3 protein: CASNSKGGLSNQPQHF
CDR3 DNA: TGTGCCAGTAATAGTAAGGGGGGACTTAGCAATCAGCCCCAGCATTTT

D gene: TRBD2
V gene: TRBV30
J gene: TRBJ2-5
CDR3 length: 13
clone size: .
CDR3 protein: CAWSVRTRETQYF
CDR3 DNA: TGTGCCTGGAGTGTACGGACTAGAGAGACCCAGTACTTC

D gene: TRBD1
V gene: TRBV11-1
J gene: TRBJ1-6
CDR3 length: 18
clone size: .
CDR3 protein: CASSGTRQGESYNSPLHF
CDR3 DNA: TGTGCCAGCAGCGGGACTAGACAGGGGGAATCCTATAATTCACCCCTCCACTTT

D gene: .
V gene: TRBV10-3
J gene: TRBJ2-1
CDR3 length: 18
clone size: .
CDR3 protein: CAISENRGGLSSYNEQFF
CDR3 DNA: TGTGCCATCAGTGAAAACAGGGGAGGGTTGAGCTCCTACAATGAGCAGTTCTTC

D gene: .
V gene: TRBV10-1
J gene: TRBJ1-1
CDR3 length: 13
clone size: .
CDR3 protein: CASSRGRNTEAFF
CDR3 DNA: TGCGCCAGCAGTCGGGGCCGGAACACTGAAGCTTTCTTT

D gene: TRBD1
V gene: TRBV30
J gene: TRBJ1-4
CDR3 length: 12
clone size: once
CDR3 protein: CAWSKTGGKLFF
CDR3 DNA: TGTGCCTGGAGTAAGACAGGGGGGAAACTGTTTTTT

D gene: .
V gene: TRBV6-5
J gene: TRBJ2-4
CDR3 length: 15
clone size: .
CDR3 protein: CASSYSIQAEGIQYF
CDR3 DNA: TGTGCCAGCAGTTACTCCATCCAGGCAGAGGGCATTCAGTACTTC

D gene: TRBD2
V gene: TRBV14
J gene: TRBJ2-3
CDR3 length: 16
clone size: .
CDR3 protein: CASSQGASGPTDTQYF
CDR3 DNA: TGTGCCAGCAGCCAAGGAGCTAGCGGCCCCACAGATACGCAGTATTTT

D gene: .
V gene: TRBV7-1
J gene: TRBJ1-1
CDR3 length: 16
clone size: .
CDR3 protein: CASSSGQGTLNTEAFF
CDR3 DNA: TGTGCCAGCAGCTCCGGTCAGGGAACTTTGAACACTGAAGCTTTCTTT

D gene: .
V gene: TRBV27
J gene: TRBJ1-1
CDR3 length: 14
clone size: .
CDR3 protein: CASSFGKSNTEAFF
CDR3 DNA: TGTGCCAGCAGTTTTGGGAAATCGAACACTGAAGCTTTCTTT

D gene: TRBD1
V gene: TRBV9
J gene: TRBJ1-4
CDR3 length: 12
clone size: large
CDR3 protein: CASSQGDEKLFF
CDR3 DNA: TGTGCCAGCAGCCAGGGGGATGAAAAACTGTTTTTT

D gene: TRBD1
V gene: TRBV29-1
J gene: TRBJ2-5
CDR3 length: 15
clone size: .
CDR3 protein: CSVEPDRGRSETQYF
CDR3 DNA: TGCAGCGTTGAACCTGACAGGGGGCGGTCAGAGACCCAGTACTTC

D gene: TRBD1
V gene: TRBV27
J gene: TRBJ2-3
CDR3 length: 23
clone size: .
CDR3 protein: CASSFLNVRGRLPTYEHTDTQYF
CDR3 DNA: TGTGCCAGCAGTTTCCTTAACGTCAGGGGGCGGTTGCCTACTTATGAGCACACAGATACGCAGTATTTT

D gene: TRBD1
V gene: TRBV2
J gene: TRBJ1-1
CDR3 length: 14
clone size: .
CDR3 protein: CASSEAPQGAEAFF
CDR3 DNA: TGTGCCAGCAGTGAAGCGCCCCAGGGGGCTGAAGCTTTCTTT

D gene: .
V gene: TRBV6-5
J gene: TRBJ2-7
CDR3 length: 14
clone size: .
CDR3 protein: CASSAGRDSYEQYF
CDR3 DNA: TGTGCCAGCAGTGCGGGACGGGATTCCTACGAGCAGTACTTC

D gene: .
V gene: TRBV19
J gene: TRBJ1-2
CDR3 length: 17
clone size: once
CDR3 protein: CASSMVARIPANYGYTF
CDR3 DNA: TGTGCCAGTAGTATGGTGGCACGAATCCCAGCTAACTATGGCTACACCTTC

D gene: .
V gene: TRBV7-6
J gene: TRBJ2-7
CDR3 length: 14
clone size: .
CDR3 protein: CASSPRDNSYEQYF
CDR3 DNA: TGTGCCAGCAGCCCCCGGGACAACTCCTACGAGCAGTACTTC

D gene: TRBD1
V gene: TRBV5-1
J gene: TRBJ2-3
CDR3 length: 16
clone size: .
CDR3 protein: CASSSPTGGVEDTQYF
CDR3 DNA: TGCGCCAGCAGCTCCCCGACAGGGGGCGTGGAAGATACGCAGTATTTT

D gene: .
V gene: TRBV7-9
J gene: TRBJ2-5
CDR3 length: 14
clone size: .
CDR3 protein: CASSGRMYQETQYF
CDR3 DNA: TGTGCCAGCAGCGGCAGGATGTACCAAGAGACCCAGTACTTC

D gene: .
V gene: TRBV19
J gene: TRBJ2-7
CDR3 length: 15
clone size: .
CDR3 protein: CASSINRAVSYEQYF
CDR3 DNA: TGTGCCAGTAGTATAAACAGGGCGGTCTCCTACGAGCAGTACTTC

D gene: .
V gene: TRBV5-5
J gene: TRBJ2-7
CDR3 length: 14
clone size: .
CDR3 protein: CASSDTRSSYEQYF
CDR3 DNA: TGTGCCAGCAGTGACACTAGGAGCTCCTACGAGCAGTACTTC